A selection of T cell receptor beta chains follows, all from one sample in a study of T-cell reconstitution after alpha-beta-depleted transplantation in children. TCRdb independently ran MiXCR on the PCR reads; one entry per CDR3 protein. The sample lists about 500,000 distinct CDR3 sequences, about 33% seen once, with around 2.5% in the top ten. The sample was PBMCs from the stem cell graft donor, taken from the stem cell graft. These TCRs come from a human donor who donated a stem cell graft to a child with aplastic anemia. Both conserved end residues are part of each CDR3. A D gene is named only where the DNA matches it firmly. Rows may omit the clone size; those that give it use once, few, many or a size class.

D gene: TRBD2; clone size: NA; V gene: TRBV4-2; J gene: TRBJ2-1; CDR3 DNA: TGTGCCAGCAGCCAAGGAGGACGGGAGGCCTACAATGAGCAGTTCTTC; CDR3 protein: CASSQGGREAYNEQFF
D gene: TRBD2; clone size: NA; V gene: TRBV20-1; J gene: TRBJ2-3; CDR3 DNA: TGCAGTGCTAGACTAGCGGGAGGTGGAGCAGATACGCAGTATTTT; CDR3 protein: CSARLAGGGADTQYF
D gene: NA; clone size: NA; V gene: TRBV5-4; J gene: TRBJ1-1; CDR3 DNA: TGTGCCAGCAGCTTGAACATGGACACTGAAGCTTTCTTT; CDR3 protein: CASSLNMDTEAFF
D gene: TRBD2; clone size: NA; V gene: TRBV28; J gene: TRBJ2-1; CDR3 DNA: TGTGCCAGCAGTTTATCCGGCGGGAGGGCCCGGGATGAGCAGTTCTTC; CDR3 protein: CASSLSGGRARDEQFF
D gene: NA; clone size: few; V gene: TRBV6-2/TRBV6-3; J gene: TRBJ2-6; CDR3 DNA: TGTGCCAGCACCATCACAGGGACTGGGGCCAACGTCCTGACTTTC; CDR3 protein: CASTITGTGANVLTF
D gene: TRBD1; clone size: once; V gene: TRBV7-8; J gene: TRBJ2-7; CDR3 DNA: TGTGCCAGCAGCTCCTACTCGACAGGGGACTACGAGCAGTACTTC; CDR3 protein: CASSSYSTGDYEQYF
D gene: NA; clone size: few; V gene: TRBV20-1; J gene: TRBJ1-1; CDR3 DNA: TGCAGTGCTAGAGCCTATCTAACTGAAGCTTTCTTT; CDR3 protein: CSARAYLTEAFF
D gene: TRBD1; clone size: NA; V gene: TRBV6-2/TRBV6-3; J gene: TRBJ2-3; CDR3 DNA: TGTGCCAGCAGTTGGGACAGGGAAGATACGCAGTATTTT; CDR3 protein: CASSWDREDTQYF
D gene: TRBD1; clone size: NA; V gene: TRBV12-3/TRBV12-4; J gene: TRBJ2-1; CDR3 DNA: TGTGCCAGCAGTTTGGGCCCGGGACAGAGGCAGTTCTTC; CDR3 protein: CASSLGPGQRQFF
D gene: NA; clone size: NA; V gene: TRBV3-1; J gene: TRBJ2-1; CDR3 DNA: TGTGCCAGCAGCCAAGATTGGAGAGGACGGCTTGCCAATGAGCAGTTCTTC; CDR3 protein: CASSQDWRGRLANEQFF
D gene: NA; clone size: few; V gene: TRBV13; J gene: TRBJ2-1; CDR3 DNA: TGTGCCAGCAGCCTCCTGCCGGGAAATTATGAGCAGTTCTTC; CDR3 protein: CASSLLPGNYEQFF
D gene: NA; clone size: NA; V gene: TRBV12-3/TRBV12-4; J gene: TRBJ2-1; CDR3 DNA: TGTGCCAGCAGTTTAGACTCCCAAAATGAGCAGTTCTTC; CDR3 protein: CASSLDSQNEQFF
D gene: NA; clone size: NA; V gene: TRBV28; J gene: TRBJ1-1; CDR3 DNA: TGTGCCAGCAGTTGGGGCTTTGACACTGAAGCTTTCTTT; CDR3 protein: CASSWGFDTEAFF
D gene: NA; clone size: NA; V gene: TRBV19; J gene: TRBJ1-1; CDR3 DNA: TGTGCCAGTAGTATAGGGACGGTGAACACTGAAGCTTTCTTT; CDR3 protein: CASSIGTVNTEAFF
D gene: NA; clone size: NA; V gene: TRBV3-1; J gene: TRBJ1-5; CDR3 DNA: TGTGCCAGCAGCTCCGGAACACAGGGAATTCAGCCCCAGCATTTT; CDR3 protein: CASSSGTQGIQPQHF
D gene: TRBD1; clone size: NA; V gene: TRBV20-1; J gene: TRBJ1-1; CDR3 DNA: TGCAGTGCGTACCAGGGGGTTAGGACTGAAGCTTTCTTT; CDR3 protein: CSAYQGVRTEAFF
D gene: NA; clone size: NA; V gene: TRBV4-2; J gene: TRBJ2-1; CDR3 DNA: TGTGCCAGCAGCCAAAGCGATCCCTCCTACAATGAGCAGTTCTTC; CDR3 protein: CASSQSDPSYNEQFF
D gene: NA; clone size: NA; V gene: TRBV25-1; J gene: TRBJ2-1; CDR3 DNA: TGTGCCAGCAGTGAATTGTACAGTCATGAGCAGTTCTTC; CDR3 protein: CASSELYSHEQFF
D gene: TRBD1; clone size: few; V gene: TRBV14; J gene: TRBJ1-1; CDR3 DNA: TGTGCCAGCAGCCCTCAGACAGGGAGGTTGAACACTGAAGCTTTCTTT; CDR3 protein: CASSPQTGRLNTEAFF
D gene: NA; clone size: few; V gene: TRBV20-1; J gene: TRBJ1-2; CDR3 DNA: TGCAGTGCTAGACGGACAGACCTGTATGGCTACACCTTC; CDR3 protein: CSARRTDLYGYTF
D gene: NA; clone size: few; V gene: TRBV7-9; J gene: TRBJ2-1; CDR3 DNA: TGTGCCAGCAGTTATGGACTTATTTTCCATGAGCAGTTCTTC; CDR3 protein: CASSYGLIFHEQFF
D gene: NA; clone size: once; V gene: TRBV12-3/TRBV12-4; J gene: TRBJ2-3; CDR3 DNA: TGTGCCAGCAGTTACCTCCGGACTAGCACAGATACGCAGTATTTT; CDR3 protein: CASSYLRTSTDTQYF
D gene: NA; clone size: NA; V gene: TRBV12-3/TRBV12-4; J gene: TRBJ1-5; CDR3 DNA: TGTGCCAGCAGTTTGAGGGGACGCAATCAGCCCCAGCATTTT; CDR3 protein: CASSLRGRNQPQHF
D gene: TRBD2; clone size: few; V gene: TRBV9; J gene: TRBJ2-1; CDR3 DNA: TGTGCCAGCAGCGTAGACAGCGGGGCCTACAATGAGCAGTTCTTC; CDR3 protein: CASSVDSGAYNEQFF
D gene: TRBD2; clone size: few; V gene: TRBV7-2; J gene: TRBJ2-3; CDR3 DNA: TGTGCCAGCGGGGCTAGCGGGAGGGCCGGGGGCACAGATACGCAGTATTTT; CDR3 protein: CASGASGRAGGTDTQYF
D gene: NA; clone size: NA; V gene: TRBV7-9; J gene: TRBJ1-6; CDR3 DNA: TGTGCCAGCAGCTTAGCCGGGGGTCCGAGAACGAATTCACCCCTCCACTTT; CDR3 protein: CASSLAGGPRTNSPLHF
D gene: NA; clone size: NA; V gene: TRBV5-5; J gene: TRBJ2-5; CDR3 DNA: TGTGCCAGCAGCTTGGGGCCGGATGGACAAGAGACCCAGTACTTC; CDR3 protein: CASSLGPDGQETQYF
D gene: TRBD1; clone size: NA; V gene: TRBV28; J gene: TRBJ2-7; CDR3 DNA: TGTGCCAGCAGTTCACCCACCGGGACAGGGTTCTACGAGCAGTACTTC; CDR3 protein: CASSSPTGTGFYEQYF
D gene: TRBD2; clone size: NA; V gene: TRBV29-1; J gene: TRBJ2-5; CDR3 DNA: TGCAGCGTAATCCCTCGCGGGAGGGCCGGGGAGACCCAGTACTTC; CDR3 protein: CSVIPRGRAGETQYF
D gene: NA; clone size: NA; V gene: TRBV6-1; J gene: TRBJ2-3; CDR3 DNA: TGTGCCAGCAGGGGTGTAGCGGACCCCACAGATACGCAGTATTTT; CDR3 protein: CASRGVADPTDTQYF
D gene: NA; clone size: NA; V gene: TRBV30; J gene: TRBJ2-7; CDR3 DNA: TGTGCCTGGAGCGAAACCGCGGGCTACGAGCAGTACTTC; CDR3 protein: CAWSETAGYEQYF
D gene: TRBD2; clone size: NA; V gene: TRBV7-2; J gene: TRBJ2-5; CDR3 DNA: TGTGCCAGCAGCTCTGGACTAGCATACCAAGAGACCCAGTACTTC; CDR3 protein: CASSSGLAYQETQYF
D gene: NA; clone size: NA; V gene: TRBV20-1; J gene: TRBJ2-7; CDR3 DNA: TGCAGTGCCATCCCTTCTGGGAGTCCCTACGAGCAGTACTTC; CDR3 protein: CSAIPSGSPYEQYF
D gene: TRBD1; clone size: few; V gene: TRBV18; J gene: TRBJ1-2; CDR3 DNA: TGTGCCAGCTCACCACCAGGAGACAGGGGAGGCTATGGCTACACCTTC; CDR3 protein: CASSPPGDRGGYGYTF
D gene: TRBD2; clone size: NA; V gene: TRBV2; J gene: TRBJ2-3; CDR3 DNA: TGTGCCAGCAAACCTAGCGGGATAGGTACAGATACGCAGTATTTT; CDR3 protein: CASKPSGIGTDTQYF
D gene: NA; clone size: NA; V gene: TRBV12-3/TRBV12-4; J gene: TRBJ2-2; CDR3 DNA: TGTGCCAGCAGTTTAGCGACAGGGAACACCGGGGAGCTGTTTTTT; CDR3 protein: CASSLATGNTGELFF
D gene: TRBD1; clone size: few; V gene: TRBV6-5; J gene: TRBJ2-7; CDR3 DNA: TGTGCCAGCAGTTTTGACAGGGGTATCTCCTACGAGCAGTACTTC; CDR3 protein: CASSFDRGISYEQYF
D gene: NA; clone size: few; V gene: TRBV13; J gene: TRBJ1-2; CDR3 DNA: TGTGCCAGCAGCTTAATTTTGGAGGGAATCTATGGCTACACCTTC; CDR3 protein: CASSLILEGIYGYTF
D gene: TRBD2; clone size: few; V gene: TRBV20-1; J gene: TRBJ2-1; CDR3 DNA: TGCAGTGCCATAGGGACTAGTACGAATGAGCAGTTCTTC; CDR3 protein: CSAIGTSTNEQFF
D gene: NA; clone size: NA; V gene: TRBV20-1; J gene: TRBJ2-7; CDR3 DNA: TGCAGTGCTAGAGATGTGGGAACAGGCGGAACCTACGAGCAGTACTTC; CDR3 protein: CSARDVGTGGTYEQYF
D gene: NA; clone size: few; V gene: TRBV7-2; J gene: TRBJ2-1; CDR3 DNA: TGTGCCAGCAGTCGCTTGGCGAGCTCCTACAATGAGCAGTTCTTC; CDR3 protein: CASSRLASSYNEQFF
D gene: NA; clone size: few; V gene: TRBV27; J gene: TRBJ1-5; CDR3 DNA: TGTGCCAGCAGTCCGTATGATAGCAATCAGCCCCAGCATTTT; CDR3 protein: CASSPYDSNQPQHF
D gene: NA; clone size: NA; V gene: TRBV19; J gene: TRBJ1-5; CDR3 DNA: TGTGCCAGTAGCGGGCTGCGTAGCAATCAGCCCCAGCATTTT; CDR3 protein: CASSGLRSNQPQHF
D gene: NA; clone size: few; V gene: TRBV7-7; J gene: TRBJ2-1; CDR3 DNA: TGTGCCAGCAGCCCAGGGGTGGGCTCCTACAATGAGCAGTTCTTC; CDR3 protein: CASSPGVGSYNEQFF
D gene: TRBD1; clone size: NA; V gene: TRBV19; J gene: TRBJ2-4; CDR3 DNA: TGTGCCACCTCAGGACAGGGATGGGGAGACATTCAGTACTTC; CDR3 protein: CATSGQGWGDIQYF
D gene: NA; clone size: few; V gene: TRBV29-1; J gene: TRBJ2-1; CDR3 DNA: TGCAGCGTTGTCGACGAAGGGAATGAGCAGTTCTTC; CDR3 protein: CSVVDEGNEQFF
D gene: NA; clone size: few; V gene: TRBV7-9; J gene: TRBJ2-1; CDR3 DNA: TGTGCCAGCAGCTTCCTAGCTGCTAGGCCTCTTAATGAGCAGTTCTTC; CDR3 protein: CASSFLAARPLNEQFF
D gene: TRBD2; clone size: NA; V gene: TRBV5-1; J gene: TRBJ2-5; CDR3 DNA: TGCGCCAGCAGCAAGCAGAGCGGGAGGGAAGAGACCCAGTACTTC; CDR3 protein: CASSKQSGREETQYF
D gene: NA; clone size: few; V gene: TRBV11-3; J gene: TRBJ2-2; CDR3 DNA: TGTGCCAGCAGCTCCCCCGGGACACCGAACTCCGGGGAGCTGTTTTTT; CDR3 protein: CASSSPGTPNSGELFF
D gene: NA; clone size: NA; V gene: TRBV28; J gene: TRBJ2-3; CDR3 DNA: TGTGCCAGCAGTCAGGGGTGGGAGAGCACAGATACGCAGTATTTT; CDR3 protein: CASSQGWESTDTQYF
D gene: TRBD1; clone size: few; V gene: TRBV6-5; J gene: TRBJ2-2; CDR3 DNA: TGTGCCAGCAGTCCAGGGGGCGCGAGGACCGGGGAGCTGTTTTTT; CDR3 protein: CASSPGGARTGELFF
D gene: NA; clone size: NA; V gene: TRBV7-2; J gene: TRBJ1-2; CDR3 DNA: TGTGCCAGCAGCCGAGACAGAGAACTCTATGGCTACACCTTC; CDR3 protein: CASSRDRELYGYTF
D gene: NA; clone size: once; V gene: TRBV18; J gene: TRBJ1-5; CDR3 DNA: TGTGCCAGCTCACCGTTGGGGTTGGATCAGCCCCAGCATTTT; CDR3 protein: CASSPLGLDQPQHF
D gene: TRBD2; clone size: few; V gene: TRBV7-2; J gene: TRBJ2-2; CDR3 DNA: TGTGCCAGCAGATCTAAGACTAGCGGACTCACCGGGGAGCTGTTTTTT; CDR3 protein: CASRSKTSGLTGELFF
D gene: NA; clone size: NA; V gene: TRBV7-9; J gene: TRBJ1-3; CDR3 DNA: TGTGCCAGCAGCTTAGGGTCCCTGCCCTCTGGAAACACCATATATTTT; CDR3 protein: CASSLGSLPSGNTIYF
D gene: NA; clone size: NA; V gene: TRBV7-2; J gene: TRBJ2-5; CDR3 DNA: TGTGCCAGCAGCCGTTCTTTTGGGGAAGAGACCCAGTACTTC; CDR3 protein: CASSRSFGEETQYF
D gene: NA; clone size: NA; V gene: TRBV5-1; J gene: TRBJ2-5; CDR3 DNA: TGCGCCAGCAGCTTGCACAGCGCACCCTCCAGGACCCAGTACTTC; CDR3 protein: CASSLHSAPSRTQYF
D gene: NA; clone size: NA; V gene: TRBV4-1; J gene: TRBJ1-5; CDR3 DNA: TGCGCCAGCAGCCAAGATCAGGCAGGGCGTCAGCAGCCCCAGCATTTT; CDR3 protein: CASSQDQAGRQQPQHF